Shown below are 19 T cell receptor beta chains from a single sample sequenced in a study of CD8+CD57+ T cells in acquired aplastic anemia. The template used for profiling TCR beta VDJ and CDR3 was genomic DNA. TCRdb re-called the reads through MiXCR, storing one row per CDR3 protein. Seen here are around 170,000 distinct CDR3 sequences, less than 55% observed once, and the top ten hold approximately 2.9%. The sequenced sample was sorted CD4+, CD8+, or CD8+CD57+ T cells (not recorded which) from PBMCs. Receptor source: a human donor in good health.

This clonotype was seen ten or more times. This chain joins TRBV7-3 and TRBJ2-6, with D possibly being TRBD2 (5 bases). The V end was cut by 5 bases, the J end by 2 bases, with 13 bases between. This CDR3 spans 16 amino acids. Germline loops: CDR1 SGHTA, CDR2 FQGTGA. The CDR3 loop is CASSPKLGTGANVLTF. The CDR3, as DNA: TGTGCCAGCAGCCCGAAACTAGGTACTGGGGCCAACGTCCTGACTTTC.

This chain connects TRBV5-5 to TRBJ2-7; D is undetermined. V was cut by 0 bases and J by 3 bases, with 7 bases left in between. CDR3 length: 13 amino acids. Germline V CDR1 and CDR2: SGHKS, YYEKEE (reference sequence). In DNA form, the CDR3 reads TGTGCCAGCAGCTTGGCCTCCCTCTACGAGCAGTACTTC. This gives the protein CASSLASLYEQYF.

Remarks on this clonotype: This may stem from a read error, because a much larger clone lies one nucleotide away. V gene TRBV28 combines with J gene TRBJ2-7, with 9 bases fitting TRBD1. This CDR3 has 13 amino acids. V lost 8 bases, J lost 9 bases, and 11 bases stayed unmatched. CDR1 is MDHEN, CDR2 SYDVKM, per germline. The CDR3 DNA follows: TGTGCCAGCGGCACCGGGACAGGGTTGTTGCAGTACTTC. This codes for CASGTGTGLLQYF.

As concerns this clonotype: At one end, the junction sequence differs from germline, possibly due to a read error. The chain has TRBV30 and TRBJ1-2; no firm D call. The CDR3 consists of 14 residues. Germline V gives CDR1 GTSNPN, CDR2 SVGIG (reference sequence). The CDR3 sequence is CAWSVPGFEYGCTF. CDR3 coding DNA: TGTGCCTGGAGTGTACCCGGGTTTGAGTATGGCTGCACCTTC.

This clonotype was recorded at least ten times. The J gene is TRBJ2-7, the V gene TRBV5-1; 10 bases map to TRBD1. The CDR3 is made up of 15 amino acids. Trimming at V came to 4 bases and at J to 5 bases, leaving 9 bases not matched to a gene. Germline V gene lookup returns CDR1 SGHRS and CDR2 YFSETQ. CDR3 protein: CASSPRGQGTDEQYF. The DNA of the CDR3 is TGCGCCAGCAGCCCCCGGGGACAGGGGACCGACGAGCAGTACTTC. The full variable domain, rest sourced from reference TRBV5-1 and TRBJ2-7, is KAGVTQTPRYLIKTRGQQVTLSCSPISGHRSVSWYQQTPGQGLQFLFEYFSETQRNKGNFPGRFSGRQFSNSRSEMNVSTLELGDSALYLCASSPRGQGTDEQYFGPGTRLTVT.

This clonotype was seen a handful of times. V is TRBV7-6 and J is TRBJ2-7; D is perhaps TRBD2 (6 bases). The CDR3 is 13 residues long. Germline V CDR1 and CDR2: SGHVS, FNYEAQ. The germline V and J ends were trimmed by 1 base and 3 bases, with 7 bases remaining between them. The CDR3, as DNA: TGTGCCAGCAGCTTAGGGACTAACTACGAGCAGTACTTC. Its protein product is CASSLGTNYEQYF.

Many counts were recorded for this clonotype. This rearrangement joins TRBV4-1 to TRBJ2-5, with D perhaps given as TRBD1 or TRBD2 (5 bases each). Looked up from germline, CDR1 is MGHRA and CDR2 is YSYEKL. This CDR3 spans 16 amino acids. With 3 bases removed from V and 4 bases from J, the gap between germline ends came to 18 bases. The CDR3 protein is CASSHLLRLRGETQYF. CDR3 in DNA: TGCGCCAGCAGCCACCTACTACGGTTGAGGGGAGAGACCCAGTACTTC.

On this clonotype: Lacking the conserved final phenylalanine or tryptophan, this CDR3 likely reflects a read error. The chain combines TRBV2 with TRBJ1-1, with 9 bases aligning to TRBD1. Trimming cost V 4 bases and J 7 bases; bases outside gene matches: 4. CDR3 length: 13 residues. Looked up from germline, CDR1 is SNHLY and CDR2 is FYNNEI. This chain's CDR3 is CASSAQGAVEAFS. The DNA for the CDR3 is TGTGCCAGCAGTGCACAGGGGGCAGTTGAAGCTTTCTCT.

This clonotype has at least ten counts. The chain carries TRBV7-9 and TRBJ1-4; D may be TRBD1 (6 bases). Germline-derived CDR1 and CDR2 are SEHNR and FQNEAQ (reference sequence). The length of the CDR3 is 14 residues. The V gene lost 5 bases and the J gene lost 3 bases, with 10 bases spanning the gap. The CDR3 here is CASSPRQANEKLFF. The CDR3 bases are TGTGCCAGCAGCCCGAGACAGGCTAATGAAAAACTGTTTTTT.

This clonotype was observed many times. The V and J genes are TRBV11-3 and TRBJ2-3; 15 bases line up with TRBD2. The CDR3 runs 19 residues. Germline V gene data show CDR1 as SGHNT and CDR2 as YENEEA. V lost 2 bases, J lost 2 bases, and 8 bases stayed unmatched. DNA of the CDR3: TGTGCCAGCAGCTTACCAGGACTAGCGGGAGGGGGTCCCACAGATACGCAGTATTTT. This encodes CASSLPGLAGGGPTDTQYF.

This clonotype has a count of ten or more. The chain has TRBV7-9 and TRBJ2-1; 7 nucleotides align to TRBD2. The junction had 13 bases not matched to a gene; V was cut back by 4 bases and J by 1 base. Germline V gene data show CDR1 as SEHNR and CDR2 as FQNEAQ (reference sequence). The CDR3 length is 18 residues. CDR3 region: CASSSSPGREHSYNEQFF. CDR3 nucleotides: TGTGCCAGCAGCTCCTCCCCCGGGCGGGAGCATTCCTACAATGAGCAGTTCTTC.

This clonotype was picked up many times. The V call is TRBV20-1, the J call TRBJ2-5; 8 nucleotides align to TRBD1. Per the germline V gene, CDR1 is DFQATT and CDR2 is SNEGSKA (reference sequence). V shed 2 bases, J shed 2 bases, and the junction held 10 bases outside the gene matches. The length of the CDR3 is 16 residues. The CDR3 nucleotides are TGCAGTGCTAGACCATCGATTTGGACAGGGCAAGAGACCCAGTACTTC. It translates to CSARPSIWTGQETQYF.

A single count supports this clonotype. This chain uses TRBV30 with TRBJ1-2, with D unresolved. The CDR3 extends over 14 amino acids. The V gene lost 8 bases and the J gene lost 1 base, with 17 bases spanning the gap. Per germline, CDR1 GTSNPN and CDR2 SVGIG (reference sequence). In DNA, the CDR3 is TGTGCCATTGTGAGCGGTGGGTTTAACTATGGCTACACCTTC. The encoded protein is CAIVSGGFNYGYTF.

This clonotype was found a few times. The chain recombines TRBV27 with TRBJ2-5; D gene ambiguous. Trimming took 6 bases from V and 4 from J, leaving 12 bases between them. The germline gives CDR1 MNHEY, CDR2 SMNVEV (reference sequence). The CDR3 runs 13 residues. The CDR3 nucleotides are TGTGCCAGCAGGCCGGCAACAACAGAGACCCAGTACTTC. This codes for CASRPATTETQYF.

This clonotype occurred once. CDR3 in DNA: TGTGCCAGTAGTTCAGGGCTGCGGGGAAACACCATATATTTT. As protein: CASSSGLRGNTIYF. The chain recombines TRBV19 with TRBJ1-3; D perhaps matches TRBD1 (5 bases). V was cut by 5 bases and J by 4 bases, with 12 bases left in between. There are 14 residues in the CDR3. Germline assignment: CDR1 LNHDA and CDR2 SQIVND (reference sequence).

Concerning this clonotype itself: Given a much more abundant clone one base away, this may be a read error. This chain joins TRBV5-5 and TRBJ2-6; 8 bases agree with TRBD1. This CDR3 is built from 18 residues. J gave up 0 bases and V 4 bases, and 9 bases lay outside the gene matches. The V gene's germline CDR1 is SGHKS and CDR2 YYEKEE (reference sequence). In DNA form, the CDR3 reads TGTGCCAGCAGCGTCCGGGCGGACAGGGTCTCTGGGGCCAACGTCCTGACTTTC. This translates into CASSVRADRVSGANVLTF.

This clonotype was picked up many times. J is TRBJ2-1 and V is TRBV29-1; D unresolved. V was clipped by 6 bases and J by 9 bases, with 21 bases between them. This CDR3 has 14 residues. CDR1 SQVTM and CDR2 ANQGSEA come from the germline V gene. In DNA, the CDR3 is TGCAGCGTCACTGGTATGGCAGGAGAGGTTGAGCAGTTCTTC. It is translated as CSVTGMAGEVEQFF.

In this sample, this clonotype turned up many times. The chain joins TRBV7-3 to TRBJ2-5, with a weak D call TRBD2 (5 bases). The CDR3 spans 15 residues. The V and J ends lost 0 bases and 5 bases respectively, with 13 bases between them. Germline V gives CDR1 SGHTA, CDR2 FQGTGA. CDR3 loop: CASSLTGGDGETQYF. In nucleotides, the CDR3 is TGTGCCAGCAGCTTAACTGGAGGCGACGGGGAGACCCAGTACTTC.

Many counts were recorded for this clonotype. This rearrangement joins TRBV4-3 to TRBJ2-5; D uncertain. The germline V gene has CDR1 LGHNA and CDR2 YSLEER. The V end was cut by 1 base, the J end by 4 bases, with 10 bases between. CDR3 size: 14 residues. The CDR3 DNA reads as TGCGCCAGCAGCCAAGCAGCGATCGGAGAGACCCAGTACTTC. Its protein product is CASSQAAIGETQYF.